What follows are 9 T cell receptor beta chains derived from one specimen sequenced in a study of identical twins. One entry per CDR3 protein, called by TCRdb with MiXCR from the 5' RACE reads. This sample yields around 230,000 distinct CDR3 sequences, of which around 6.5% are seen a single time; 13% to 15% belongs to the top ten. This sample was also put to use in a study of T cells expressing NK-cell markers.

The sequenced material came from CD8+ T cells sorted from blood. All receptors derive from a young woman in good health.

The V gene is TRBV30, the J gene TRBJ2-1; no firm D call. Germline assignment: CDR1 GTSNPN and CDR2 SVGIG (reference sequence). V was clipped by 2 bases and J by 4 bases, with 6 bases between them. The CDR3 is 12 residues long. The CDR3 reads CAWSLDYNEQFF. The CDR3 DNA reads TGTGCCTGGAGTCTCGATTACAATGAGCAGTTCTTC.

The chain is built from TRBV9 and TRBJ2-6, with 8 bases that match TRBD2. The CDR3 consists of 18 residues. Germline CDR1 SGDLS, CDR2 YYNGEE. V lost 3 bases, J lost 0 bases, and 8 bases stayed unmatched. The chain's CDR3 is CASSAGGLRASGANVLTF. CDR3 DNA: TGTGCCAGCAGCGCGGGGGGGTTGAGGGCCTCTGGGGCCAACGTCCTGACTTTC.

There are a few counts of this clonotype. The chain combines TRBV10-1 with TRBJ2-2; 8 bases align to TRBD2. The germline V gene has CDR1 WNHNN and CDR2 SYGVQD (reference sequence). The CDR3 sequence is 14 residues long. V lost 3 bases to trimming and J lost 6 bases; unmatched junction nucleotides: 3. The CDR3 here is CASSDIGGAGELFF. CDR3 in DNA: TGCGCCAGCAGTGACATCGGGGGGGCCGGGGAGCTGTTTTTT.

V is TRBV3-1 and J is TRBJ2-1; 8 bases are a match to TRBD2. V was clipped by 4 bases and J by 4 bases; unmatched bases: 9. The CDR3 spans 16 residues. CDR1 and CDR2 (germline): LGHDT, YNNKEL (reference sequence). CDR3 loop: CASSPGGTSLYNEQFF. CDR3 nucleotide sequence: TGTGCCAGCAGCCCGGGGGGGACCTCATTATACAATGAGCAGTTCTTC.

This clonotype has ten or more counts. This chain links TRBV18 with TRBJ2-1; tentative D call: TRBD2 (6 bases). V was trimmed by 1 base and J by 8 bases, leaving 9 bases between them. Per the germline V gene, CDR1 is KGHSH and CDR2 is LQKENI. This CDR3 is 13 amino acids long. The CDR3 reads CASSPRASDEQFF. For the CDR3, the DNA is TGTGCCAGCTCACCACGGGCTAGCGATGAGCAGTTCTTC.

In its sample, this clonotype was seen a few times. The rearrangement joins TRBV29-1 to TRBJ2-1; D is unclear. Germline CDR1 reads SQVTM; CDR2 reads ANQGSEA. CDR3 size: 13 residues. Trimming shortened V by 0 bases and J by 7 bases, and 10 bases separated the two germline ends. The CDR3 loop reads CSVEDGVRNEQFF. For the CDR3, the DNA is TGCAGCGTTGAAGATGGGGTTAGGAATGAGCAGTTCTTC.

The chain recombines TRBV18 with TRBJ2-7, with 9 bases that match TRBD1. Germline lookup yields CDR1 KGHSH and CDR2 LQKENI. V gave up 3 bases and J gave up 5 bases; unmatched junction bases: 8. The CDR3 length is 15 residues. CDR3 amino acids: CASSPGQGGSNEQYF. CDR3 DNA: TGTGCCAGCTCACCGGGACAGGGAGGGTCCAACGAGCAGTACTTC.

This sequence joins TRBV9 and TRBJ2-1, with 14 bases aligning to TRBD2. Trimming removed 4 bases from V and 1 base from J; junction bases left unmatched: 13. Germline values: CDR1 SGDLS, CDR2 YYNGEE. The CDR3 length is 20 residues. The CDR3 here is CASSSRLAGGPGKSYNEQFF. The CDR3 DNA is TGTGCCAGCAGCTCTCGACTAGCGGGAGGGCCGGGGAAATCCTACAATGAGCAGTTCTTC.

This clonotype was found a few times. The CDR3 DNA follows: TGTGCCAGCAGCTTAGGTGACGGTCGTAATGAGCAGTTCTTC. This sequence encodes CASSLGDGRNEQFF. The chain carries TRBV13 and TRBJ2-1; D not certain. The CDR3 spans 14 residues. Trimming left V 0 bases short and J 7 bases short, with 10 bases between. Germline V lookup: CDR1 PRHDT, CDR2 FYEKMQ (reference sequence).